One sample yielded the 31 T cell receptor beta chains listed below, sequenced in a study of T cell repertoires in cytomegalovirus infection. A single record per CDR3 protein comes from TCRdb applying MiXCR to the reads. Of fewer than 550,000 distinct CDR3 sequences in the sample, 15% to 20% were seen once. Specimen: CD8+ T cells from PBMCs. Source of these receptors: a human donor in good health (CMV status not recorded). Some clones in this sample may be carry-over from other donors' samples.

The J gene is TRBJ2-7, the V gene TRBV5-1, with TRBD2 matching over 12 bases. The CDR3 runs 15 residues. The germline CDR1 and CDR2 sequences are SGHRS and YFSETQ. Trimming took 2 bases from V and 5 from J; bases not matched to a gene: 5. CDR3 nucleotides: TGCGCCAGCAGCTTACCTAGCGGGGGGGACGACGAGCAGTACTTC. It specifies CASSLPSGGDDEQYF. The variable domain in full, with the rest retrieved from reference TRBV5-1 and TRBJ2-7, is KAGVTQTPRYLIKTRGQQVTLSCSPISGHRSVSWYQQTPGQGLQFLFEYFSETQRNKGNFPGRFSGRQFSNSRSEMNVSTLELGDSALYLCASSLPSGGDDEQYFGPGTRLTVT.

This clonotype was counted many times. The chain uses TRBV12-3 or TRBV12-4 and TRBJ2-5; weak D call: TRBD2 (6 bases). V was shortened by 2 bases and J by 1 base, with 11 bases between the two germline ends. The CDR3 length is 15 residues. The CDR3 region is CASSLRVAAQETQYF. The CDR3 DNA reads TGTGCCAGCAGTTTAAGGGTAGCGGCCCAAGAGACCCAGTACTTC.

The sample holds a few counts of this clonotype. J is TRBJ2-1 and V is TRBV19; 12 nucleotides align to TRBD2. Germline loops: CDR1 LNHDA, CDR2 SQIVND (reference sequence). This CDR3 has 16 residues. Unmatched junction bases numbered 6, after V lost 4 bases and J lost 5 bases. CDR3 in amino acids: CASSTGLAGSHNEQFF. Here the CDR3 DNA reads TGTGCCAGTAGTACCGGACTAGCGGGGTCCCACAATGAGCAGTTCTTC. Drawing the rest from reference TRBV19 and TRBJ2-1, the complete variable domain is DGGITQSPKYLFRKEGQNVTLSCEQNLNHDAMYWYRQDPGQGLRLIYYSQIVNDFQKGDIAEGYSVSREKKESFPLTVTSAQKNPTAFYLCASSTGLAGSHNEQFFGPGTRLTVL.

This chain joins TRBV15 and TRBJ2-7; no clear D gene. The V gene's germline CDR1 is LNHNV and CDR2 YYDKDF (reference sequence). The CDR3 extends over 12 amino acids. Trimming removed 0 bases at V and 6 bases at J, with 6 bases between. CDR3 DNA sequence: TGTGCCACCAGCAGAGATAAGATCGAGCAGTACTTC. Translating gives CATSRDKIEQYF.

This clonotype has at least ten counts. CDR3 loop: CASSSRLAGNEETQYF. The CDR3, as DNA: TGTGCCAGCAGCTCCCGACTAGCGGGGAATGAAGAGACCCAGTACTTC. The chain recombines TRBV11-3 with TRBJ2-5, with 11 bases that match TRBD2. V gave up 4 bases and J gave up 3 bases; unmatched junction bases: 7. Germline V gene data show CDR1 as SGHNT and CDR2 as YENEEA. The CDR3 contains 16 residues.

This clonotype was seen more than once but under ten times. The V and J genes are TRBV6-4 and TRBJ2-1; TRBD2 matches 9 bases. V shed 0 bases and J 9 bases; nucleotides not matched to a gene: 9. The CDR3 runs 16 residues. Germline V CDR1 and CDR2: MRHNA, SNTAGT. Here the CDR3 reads CASSDSRGSGRGEQFF. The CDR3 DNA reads TGTGCCAGCAGTGACTCGAGGGGTAGCGGGAGAGGTGAGCAGTTCTTC.

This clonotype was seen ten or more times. The CDR3 nucleotides are TGTGCCAGCAGACCGGGGACCTCCCCCTACGAGCAGTACTTC. Residues: CASRPGTSPYEQYF. The chain combines TRBV6-5 with TRBJ2-7, with D perhaps TRBD1 or TRBD2 (5 bases each). CDR1 is MNHEY, CDR2 SVGAGI, per germline. The length of the CDR3 is 14 residues. V shed 6 bases and J shed 2 bases, with 14 bases lying between them.

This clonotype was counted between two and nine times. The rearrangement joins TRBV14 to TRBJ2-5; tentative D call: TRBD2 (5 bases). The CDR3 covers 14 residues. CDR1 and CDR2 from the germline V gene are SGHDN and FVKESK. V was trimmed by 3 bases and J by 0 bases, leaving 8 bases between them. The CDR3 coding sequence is TGTGCCAGCAGCCAGGACTGGAACCAAGAGACCCAGTACTTC. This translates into CASSQDWNQETQYF.

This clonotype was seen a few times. CDR3: CASSLAPSGPNTGELFF. CDR3 nucleotides: TGTGCCAGCAGCTTAGCTCCTAGCGGGCCAAACACCGGGGAGCTGTTTTTT. The chain couples TRBV7-9 to TRBJ2-2; 8 bases line up with TRBD2. Germline CDR1 SEHNR, CDR2 FQNEAQ (reference sequence). CDR3 length: 17 amino acids. Losses at the gene ends were 0 bases for V and 2 bases for J; bases not matched to a gene: 5.

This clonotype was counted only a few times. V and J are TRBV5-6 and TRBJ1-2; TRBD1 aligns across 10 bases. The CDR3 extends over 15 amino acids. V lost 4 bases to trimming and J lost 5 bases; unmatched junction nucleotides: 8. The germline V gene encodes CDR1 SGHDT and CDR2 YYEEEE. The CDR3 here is CASSPGQGLGYGYTF. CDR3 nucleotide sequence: TGTGCCAGCAGCCCGGGACAGGGGCTGGGGTATGGCTACACCTTC.

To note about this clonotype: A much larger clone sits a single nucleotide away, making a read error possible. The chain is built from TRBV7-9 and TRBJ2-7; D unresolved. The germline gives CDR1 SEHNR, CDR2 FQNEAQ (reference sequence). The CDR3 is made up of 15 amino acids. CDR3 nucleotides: TGTGCCAGCAGCTTCTTAGCTTCGGGCTCCTACGAGAAGTACTTC. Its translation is CASSFLASGSYEKYF.

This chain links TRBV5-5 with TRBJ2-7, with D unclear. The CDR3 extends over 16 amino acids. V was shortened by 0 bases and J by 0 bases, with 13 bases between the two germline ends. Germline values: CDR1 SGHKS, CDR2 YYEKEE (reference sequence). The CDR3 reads CASSLDDAMASYEQYF. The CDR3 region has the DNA TGTGCCAGCAGCTTGGACGATGCGATGGCCTCCTACGAGCAGTACTTC.

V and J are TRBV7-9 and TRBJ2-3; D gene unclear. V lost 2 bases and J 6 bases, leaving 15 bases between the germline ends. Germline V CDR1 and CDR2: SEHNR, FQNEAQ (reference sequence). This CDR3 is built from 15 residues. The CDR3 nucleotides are TGTGCCAGCAGCTTAAATTCCTACGAGAAGGATACGCAGTATTTT. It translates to CASSLNSYEKDTQYF.

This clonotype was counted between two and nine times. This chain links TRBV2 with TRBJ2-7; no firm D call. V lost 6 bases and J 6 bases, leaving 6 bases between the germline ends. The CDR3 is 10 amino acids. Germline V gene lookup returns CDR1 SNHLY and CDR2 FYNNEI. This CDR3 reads CASRPLEQYF. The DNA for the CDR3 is TGTGCCAGCAGGCCCCTCGAGCAGTACTTC. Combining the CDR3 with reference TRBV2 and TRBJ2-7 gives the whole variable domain EPEVTQTPSHQVTQMGQEVILRCVPISNHLYFYWYRQILGQKVEFLVSFYNNEISEKSEIFDDQFSVERPDGSNFTLKIRSTKLEDSAMYFCASRPLEQYFGPGTRLTVT.

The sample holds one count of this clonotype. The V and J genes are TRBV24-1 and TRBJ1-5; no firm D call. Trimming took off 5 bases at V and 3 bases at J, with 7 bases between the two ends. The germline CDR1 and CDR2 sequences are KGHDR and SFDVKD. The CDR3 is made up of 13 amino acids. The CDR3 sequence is CATSVGINQPQHF. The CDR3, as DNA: TGTGCCACCAGTGTAGGGATCAATCAGCCCCAGCATTTT.

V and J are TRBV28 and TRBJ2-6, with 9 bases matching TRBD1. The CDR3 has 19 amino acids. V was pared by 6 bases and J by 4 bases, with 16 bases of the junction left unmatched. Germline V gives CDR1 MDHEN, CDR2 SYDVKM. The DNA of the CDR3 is TGTGCCAGCAGCGGGAACCGGGACAGGGATTGGGTAGGGGCCAACGTCCTGACTTTC. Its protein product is CASSGNRDRDWVGANVLTF.

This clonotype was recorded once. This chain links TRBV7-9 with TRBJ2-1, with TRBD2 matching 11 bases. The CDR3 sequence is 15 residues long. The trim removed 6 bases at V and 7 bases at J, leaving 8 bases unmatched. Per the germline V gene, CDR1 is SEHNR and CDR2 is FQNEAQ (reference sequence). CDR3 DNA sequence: TGTGCCAGCAGACCCCAAACTAGCGGGGGAAATGAGCAGTTCTTC. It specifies CASRPQTSGGNEQFF. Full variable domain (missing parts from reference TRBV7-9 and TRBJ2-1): DTGVSQNPRHKITKRGQNVTFRCDPISEHNRLYWYRQTLGQGPEFLTYFQNEAQLEKSRLLSDRFSAERPKGSFSTLEIQRTEQGDSAMYLCASRPQTSGGNEQFFGPGTRLTVL.

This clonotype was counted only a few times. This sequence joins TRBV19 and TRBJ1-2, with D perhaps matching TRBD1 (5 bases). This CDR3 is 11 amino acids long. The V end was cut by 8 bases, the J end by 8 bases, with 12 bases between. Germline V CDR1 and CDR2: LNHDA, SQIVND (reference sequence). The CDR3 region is CASGAGEGYTF. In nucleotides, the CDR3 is TGTGCCAGTGGGGCGGGTGAGGGCTACACCTTC.

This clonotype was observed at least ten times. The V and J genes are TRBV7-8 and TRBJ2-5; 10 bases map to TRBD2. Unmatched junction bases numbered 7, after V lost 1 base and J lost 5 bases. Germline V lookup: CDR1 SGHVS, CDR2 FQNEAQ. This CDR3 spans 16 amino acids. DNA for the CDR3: TGTGCCAGCAGCTTAGGTGGGACTAGCGTGTGGGAGACCCAGTACTTC. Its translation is CASSLGGTSVWETQYF. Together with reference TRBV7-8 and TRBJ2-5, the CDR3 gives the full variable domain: GAGVSQSPRYKVAKRGQDVALRCDPISGHVSLFWYQQALGQGPEFLTYFQNEAQLDKSGLPSDRFFAERPEGSVSTLKIQRTQQEDSAVYLCASSLGGTSVWETQYFGPGTRLLVL.

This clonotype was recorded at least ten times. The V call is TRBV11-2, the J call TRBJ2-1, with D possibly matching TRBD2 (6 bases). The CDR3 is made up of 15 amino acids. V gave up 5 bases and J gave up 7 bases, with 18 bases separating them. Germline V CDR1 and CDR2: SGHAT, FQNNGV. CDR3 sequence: CASSPPHGSKNEQFF. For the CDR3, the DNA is TGTGCCAGCAGCCCCCCCCACGGGAGTAAGAATGAGCAGTTCTTC.

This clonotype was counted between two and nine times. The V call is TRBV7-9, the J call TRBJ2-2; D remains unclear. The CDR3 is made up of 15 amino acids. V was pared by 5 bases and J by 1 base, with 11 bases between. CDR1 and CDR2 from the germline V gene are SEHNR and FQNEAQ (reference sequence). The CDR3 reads CASSPFDKNTGELFF. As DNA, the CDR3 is TGTGCCAGCAGCCCCTTCGACAAGAACACCGGGGAGCTGTTTTTT.

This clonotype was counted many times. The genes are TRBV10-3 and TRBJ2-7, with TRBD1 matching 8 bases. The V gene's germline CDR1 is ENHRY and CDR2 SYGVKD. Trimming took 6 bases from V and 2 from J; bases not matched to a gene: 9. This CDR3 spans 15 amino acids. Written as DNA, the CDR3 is TGTGCCATCAGGGAGAGCAGGGGGCGAACCTACGAGCAGTACTTC. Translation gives CAIRESRGRTYEQYF.

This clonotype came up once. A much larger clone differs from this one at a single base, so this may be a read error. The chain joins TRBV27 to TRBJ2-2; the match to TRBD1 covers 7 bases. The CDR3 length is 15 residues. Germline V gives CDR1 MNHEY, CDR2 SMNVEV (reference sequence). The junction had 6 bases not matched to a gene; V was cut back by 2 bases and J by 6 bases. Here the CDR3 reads CASSLGTDTAGELFF. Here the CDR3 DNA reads TGTGCCAGCAGTTTAGGGACAGACACGGCCGGGGAGCTGTTTTTT.

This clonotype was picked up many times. The CDR3 DNA reads TGCAGCGTTGAAACCCGAAGAAGTGGCTACACCTTC. Its protein is CSVETRRSGYTF. The chain uses TRBV29-1 and TRBJ1-2; D remains unclear. From germline, CDR1 is SQVTM and CDR2 ANQGSEA. This CDR3 is built from 12 residues. Trimming removed 2 bases at V and 7 bases at J, with 11 bases between.

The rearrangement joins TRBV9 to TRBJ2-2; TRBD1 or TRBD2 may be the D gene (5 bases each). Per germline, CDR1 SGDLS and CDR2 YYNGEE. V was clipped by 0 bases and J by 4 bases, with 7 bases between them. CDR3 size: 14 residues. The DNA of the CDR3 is TGTGCCAGCAGCGTAGCAGGGAGCACCGGGGAGCTGTTTTTT. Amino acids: CASSVAGSTGELFF.

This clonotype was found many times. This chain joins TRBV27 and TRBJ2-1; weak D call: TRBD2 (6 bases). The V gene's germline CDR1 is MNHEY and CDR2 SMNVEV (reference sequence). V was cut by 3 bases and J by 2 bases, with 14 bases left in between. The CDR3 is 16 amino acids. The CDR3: CASSFGRETPYNEQFF. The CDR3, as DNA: TGTGCCAGCAGTTTCGGACGGGAGACCCCCTACAATGAGCAGTTCTTC.

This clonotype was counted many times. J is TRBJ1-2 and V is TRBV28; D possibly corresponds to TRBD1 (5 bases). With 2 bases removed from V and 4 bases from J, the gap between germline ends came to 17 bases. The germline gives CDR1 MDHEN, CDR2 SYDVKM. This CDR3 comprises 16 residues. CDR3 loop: CASSLDAGPNSYGYTF. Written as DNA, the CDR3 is TGTGCCAGCAGTTTAGATGCAGGGCCAAATAGCTATGGCTACACCTTC.

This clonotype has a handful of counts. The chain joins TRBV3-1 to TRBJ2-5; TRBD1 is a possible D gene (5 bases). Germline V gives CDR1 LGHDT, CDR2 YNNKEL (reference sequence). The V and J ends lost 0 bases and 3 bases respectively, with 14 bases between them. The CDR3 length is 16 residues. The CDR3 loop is CASSQDLQGREETQYF. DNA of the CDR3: TGTGCCAGCAGCCAAGATCTTCAGGGCAGGGAAGAGACCCAGTACTTC.

Here the CDR3 reads CAWSVTLTEAFF. DNA of the CDR3: TGTGCCTGGAGTGTAACCCTAACTGAAGCTTTCTTT. The rearrangement uses TRBV30 and TRBJ1-1; unclear D gene. The CDR3 extends over 12 amino acids. With 0 bases removed from V and 5 bases from J, the gap between germline ends came to 7 bases. The germline gives CDR1 GTSNPN, CDR2 SVGIG (reference sequence).

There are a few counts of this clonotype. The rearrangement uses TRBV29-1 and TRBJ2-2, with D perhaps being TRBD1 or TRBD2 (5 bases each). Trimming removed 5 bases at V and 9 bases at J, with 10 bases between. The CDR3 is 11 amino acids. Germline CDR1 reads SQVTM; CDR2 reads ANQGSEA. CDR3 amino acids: CSVFRDRELFF. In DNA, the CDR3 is TGCAGCGTTTTCAGGGACCGGGAGCTGTTTTTT.

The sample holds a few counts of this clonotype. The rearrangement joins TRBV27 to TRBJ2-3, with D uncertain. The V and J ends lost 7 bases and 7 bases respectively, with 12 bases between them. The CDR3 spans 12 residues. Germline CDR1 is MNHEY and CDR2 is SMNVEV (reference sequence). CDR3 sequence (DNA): TGTGCCAGCACGGATGGAGTTAATACGCAGTATTTT. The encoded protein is CASTDGVNTQYF.